This record looks at one T cell receptor (beta chain) sequence and its context. Its target is not known. TCRdb ran MiXCR on the RT-PCR reads and lists one entry per CDR3 protein. The table lists about 700,000 distinct CDR3 sequences, 14% of them singletons. This entry belongs to a study of response to subunit inactivated influenza vaccine. Study-wide points: Authors suggested each seasonal flu vaccination may recruit only limited numbers of new T cells.

Germline V gene lookup returns CDR1 ENHRY and CDR2 SYGVKD. V was shortened by 0 bases and J by 1 base, with 9 bases between the two germline ends. CDR3 length: 15 amino acids. The clonotype originates from a middle-aged man who received an inactivated influenza vaccine. V gene TRBV10-3 combines with J gene TRBJ2-5; tentatively, D is TRBD1 (5 bases). Sequenced material: PBMCs from blood, taken around 14 days before vaccination. The CDR3 bases are TGTGCCATCAGTGAGTCAAGTAGGGGCCAAGAGACCCAGTACTTC. This sequence encodes CAISESSRGQETQYF.